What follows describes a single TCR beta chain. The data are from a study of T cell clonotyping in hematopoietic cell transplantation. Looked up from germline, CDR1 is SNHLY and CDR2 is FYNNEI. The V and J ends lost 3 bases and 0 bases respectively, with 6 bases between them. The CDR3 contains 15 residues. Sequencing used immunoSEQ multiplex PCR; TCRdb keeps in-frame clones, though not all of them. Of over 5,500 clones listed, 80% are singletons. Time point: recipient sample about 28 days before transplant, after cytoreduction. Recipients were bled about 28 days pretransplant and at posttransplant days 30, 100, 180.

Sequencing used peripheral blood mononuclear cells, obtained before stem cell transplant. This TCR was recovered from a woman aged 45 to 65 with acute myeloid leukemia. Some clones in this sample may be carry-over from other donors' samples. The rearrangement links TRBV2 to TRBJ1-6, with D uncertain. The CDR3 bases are TGTGCCAGCAGTGATCTGAGCTCCTATAATTCACCCCTCCACTTT. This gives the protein CASSDLSSYNSPLHF.